The 8 T cell receptor beta chains below were found in one sample sequenced in a study of post-analysis software for immune sequencing data. Study-wide findings and caveats: Comparison of patients with controls showed about 5 TRBV segments more frequent in patients, TRBV5-6, TRBV5-1 and TRBV20-1 among them.

Their specific antigens are unknown. Built from TCR beta cDNA, the libraries had unique molecular identifiers in them. MiXCR, run by TCRdb on the PCR reads, gives a single entry per CDR3 protein. The table records some 500,000 distinct CDR3 sequences, 40% to 55% of them present only once. The specimen was blood. The receptors stem from a girl aged 10-17 years with multiple sclerosis.

This clonotype was counted once. V usage is TRBV5-1 and J usage is TRBJ2-1, with TRBD2 matching 8 bases. The V segment lost 2 bases and the J segment 7 bases; nucleotides outside the gene matches: 11. The germline gives CDR1 SGHRS, CDR2 YFSETQ. The CDR3 loop spans 16 amino acids. The CDR3 region is CASSFGGLEVINEQFF. Here the CDR3 DNA reads TGCGCCAGCAGCTTCGGGGGACTAGAGGTGATAAATGAGCAGTTCTTC.

The CDR3 nucleotides read TGTGCCAGCACCCCTGGGGGGAGAGTGGTCGGGGAGCTGTTTTTT. This translates into CASTPGGRVVGELFF. The chain couples TRBV12-3 or TRBV12-4 to TRBJ2-2; possibly TRBD2 for D (6 bases). The V end lost 7 bases, the J end lost 7 bases, and 19 bases lay between the germline ends. This CDR3 has 15 amino acids.

This clonotype was counted only a few times. The J gene is TRBJ2-3, the V gene TRBV7-9, with a possible D match to TRBD2 (6 bases). V lost 7 bases and J 6 bases, leaving 20 bases between the germline ends. The CDR3 spans 15 residues. CDR1 SEHNR and CDR2 FQNEAQ come from the germline V gene (reference sequence). The CDR3 DNA reads TGTGCCAGCATCGCGGGGTTTAGATCCGGCGATACGCAGTATTTT. Protein product: CASIAGFRSGDTQYF.

The genes are TRBV19 and TRBJ2-1; the D is unclear. V was clipped by 7 bases and J by 9 bases, with 10 bases between them. There are 11 residues in the CDR3. In germline, CDR1 is LNHDA, CDR2 SQIVND (reference sequence). The chain's CDR3 is CASMVASEQFF. CDR3 nucleotide sequence: TGTGCCAGTATGGTGGCAAGTGAGCAGTTCTTC.

In its sample, this clonotype was seen a few times. The rearrangement uses TRBV7-2 and TRBJ2-3, with TRBD2 matching over 9 bases. CDR1 and CDR2 (germline): SGHTA, FQGNSA. V shed 0 bases, J shed 6 bases, and the junction held 7 bases outside the gene matches. The CDR3 loop spans 16 amino acids. CDR3 protein: CASSLARGGRGDTQYF. The CDR3 DNA reads TGTGCCAGCAGCTTAGCCAGGGGCGGGAGGGGCGATACGCAGTATTTT.

The chain recombines TRBV7-9 with TRBJ2-5, with 8 bases matching TRBD2. Germline V CDR1 and CDR2: SEHNR, FQNEAQ (reference sequence). CDR3 size: 13 residues. The ends lost 5 bases at V and 11 bases at J; junction bases unmatched: 10. The CDR3 spells CASSLTSVGEQYF. The CDR3 coding sequence is TGTGCCAGCAGCCTGACTAGCGTGGGGGAGCAGTACTTC.

This clonotype was counted between two and nine times. J is TRBJ2-3 and V is TRBV20-1; D may be TRBD2 (5 bases). The CDR3 contains 14 residues. The V and J ends lost 5 bases and 2 bases respectively, with 14 bases between them. Per the germline V gene, CDR1 is DFQATT and CDR2 is SNEGSKA (reference sequence). CDR3 region: CSAGGLSATDTQYF. In DNA form, the CDR3 reads TGCAGTGCTGGAGGACTGTCGGCCACAGATACGCAGTATTTT.

The chain links TRBV4-1 to TRBJ1-1; D possibly corresponds to TRBD1 (6 bases). V was clipped by 0 bases and J by 7 bases, with 15 bases between them. This CDR3 is 15 amino acids long. Germline CDR1 reads MGHRA; CDR2 reads YSYEKL. Here the CDR3 DNA reads TGCGCCAGCAGCCAAGATAATCTGGGGGGGCGTGAAGCTTTCTTT. It specifies CASSQDNLGGREAFF.